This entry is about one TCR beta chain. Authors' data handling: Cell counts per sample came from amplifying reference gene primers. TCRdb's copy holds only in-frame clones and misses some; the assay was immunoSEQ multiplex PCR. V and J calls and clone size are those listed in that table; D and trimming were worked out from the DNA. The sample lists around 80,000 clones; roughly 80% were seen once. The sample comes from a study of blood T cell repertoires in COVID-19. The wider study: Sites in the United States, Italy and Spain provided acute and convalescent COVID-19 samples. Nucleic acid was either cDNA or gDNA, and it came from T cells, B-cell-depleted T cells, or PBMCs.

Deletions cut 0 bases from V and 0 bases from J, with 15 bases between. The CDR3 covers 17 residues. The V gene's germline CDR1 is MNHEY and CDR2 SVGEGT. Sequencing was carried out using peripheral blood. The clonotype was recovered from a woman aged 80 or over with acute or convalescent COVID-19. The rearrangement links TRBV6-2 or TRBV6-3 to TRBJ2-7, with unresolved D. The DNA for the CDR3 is TGTGCCAGCAGTTACTCCTTGGTGAGCGCCCCCTCCTACGAGCAGTACTTC. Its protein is CASSYSLVSAPSYEQYF.